The 10 T cell receptor beta chains in this list originate from one sample, sequenced in a study of OX40 agonist ivuxolimab in advanced cancers. This table comes from immunoSEQ multiplex PCR, and its TCRdb copy is limited to in-frame clones, with some not included. The table has just over 90,000 clones, more than 90% seen once. Here the sequenced sample was CD4+ or CD8+ T cells sorted from blood, taken in a trial of the OX40 agonist ivuxolimab. Receptors originate from an adult with an advanced solid tumor such as melanoma, head and neck, liver or kidney cancer.

The chain combines TRBV10-1 with TRBJ1-2, with D perhaps TRBD1 (6 bases). V was trimmed by 5 bases and J by 4 bases, leaving 11 bases between them. Per the germline V gene, CDR1 is WNHNN and CDR2 is SYGVQD (reference sequence). The CDR3 is 13 residues long. This CDR3 reads CASSSGQGYGYTF. The DNA for the CDR3 is TGCGCCAGCAGTTCGGGACAAGGCTATGGCTACACCTTC.

This clone was seen once. The rearrangement links TRBV9 to TRBJ2-7, with TRBD1 as a possible D gene (5 bases). The V and J ends lost 3 bases and 5 bases respectively, with 21 bases between them. The CDR3 extends over 16 amino acids. Germline assignment: CDR1 SGDLS and CDR2 YYNGEE. Written as DNA, the CDR3 is TGTGCCAGCAGCGATGGGCCAGGGTCAAATTCCCACGAGCAGTACTTC. Translating it yields CASSDGPGSNSHEQYF.

The rearrangement joins TRBV5-6 to TRBJ1-2; D is uncertain. Germline CDR1 and CDR2: SGHDT and YYEEEE. The CDR3 covers 12 residues. V lost 3 bases and J lost 4, with 7 bases in between. CDR3 region: CASSSGSYGYTF. CDR3 nucleotides: TGTGCCAGCAGCTCGGGGAGCTATGGCTACACCTTC.

This clone was seen once. This chain connects TRBV4-1 to TRBJ2-1, with 7 bases aligning to TRBD1. This CDR3 has 18 amino acids. J lost 10 bases, V lost 2 bases, and 20 bases had no gene match. Germline values: CDR1 MGHRA, CDR2 YSYEKL. CDR3 DNA sequence: TGCGCCAGCAGCCAACTCATTCCGGACAGGCTGACGTTGAGAGAGCAGTTCTTC. It translates to CASSQLIPDRLTLREQFF.

The chain recombines TRBV6-5 with TRBJ2-7; 8 nucleotides line up with TRBD2. The CDR3 extends over 12 amino acids. V lost 5 bases and J lost 9; bases outside the gene matches: 6. Per the germline V gene, CDR1 is MNHEY and CDR2 is SVGAGI. The CDR3 region has the DNA TGTGCCAGCAGTCTACCGGGGGGGATGCAGTACTTC. This encodes CASSLPGGMQYF.

The genes are TRBV2 and TRBJ2-1; 7 bases are a match to TRBD2. J gave up 8 bases and V 10 bases, and 26 bases lay outside the gene matches. This CDR3 region has 18 residues. Germline V gene sequence: CDR1 SNHLY, CDR2 FYNNEI. The CDR3 DNA reads as TGTGCCATCCCGGGCCCCCGTGGGGAGCGGACGGGGGGAGATGAGCAGTTCTTC. Amino acids: CAIPGPRGERTGGDEQFF.

The chain couples TRBV9 to TRBJ2-6; D uncertain. The CDR3 covers 13 residues. V was clipped by 3 bases and J by 6 bases, with 7 bases between them. Germline V gives CDR1 SGDLS, CDR2 YYNGEE. The CDR3 here is CASSGPEANVLTF. The DNA for the CDR3 is TGTGCCAGCAGCGGCCCGGAGGCCAACGTCCTGACTTTC. The whole variable domain, remainder taken from reference TRBV9 and TRBJ2-6, is DSGVTQTPKHLITATGQRVTLRCSPRSGDLSVYWYQQSLDQGLQFLIQYYNGEERAKGNILERFSAQQFPDLHSELNLSSLELGDSALYFCASSGPEANVLTFGAGSRLTVL.

V and J are TRBV9 and TRBJ1-2, with D possibly being TRBD1 (5 bases). V was shortened by 0 bases and J by 8 bases, with 11 bases between the two germline ends. Germline CDR1 SGDLS, CDR2 YYNGEE. This CDR3 comprises 13 residues. CDR3 in amino acids: CASSVASGQGYTF. DNA of the CDR3: TGTGCCAGCAGCGTAGCGTCGGGGCAGGGCTACACCTTC.

The genes are TRBV28 and TRBJ2-1; 7 bases are a match to TRBD2. The CDR3 has 18 amino acids. From germline, CDR1 is MDHEN and CDR2 SYDVKM. J gave up 8 bases and V 8 bases, and 24 bases lay outside the gene matches. The CDR3 region has the DNA TGTGCCAGCCATGCCGTACGGGCCCATCCTACCGGGGGGTATGAGCAGTTCTTC. Translation: CASHAVRAHPTGGYEQFF.

The V call is TRBV5-1, the J call TRBJ1-1; tentative D call: TRBD1 (5 bases). Trimming shortened V by 0 bases and J by 1 base, and 10 bases separated the two germline ends. CDR3 length equals 15 residues. Germline lookup yields CDR1 SGHRS and CDR2 YFSETQ. CDR3 region: CASSLGWGKNTEAFF. The CDR3 DNA sequence: TGCGCCAGCAGCTTGGGATGGGGGAAGAACACTGAAGCTTTCTTT.